These T cell receptor beta chains were read from a single sample in a study of identical twins. TCRdb fed the 5' RACE reads into MiXCR, producing one record per CDR3 protein. The sample includes 1.5 million to 2 million distinct CDR3 sequences, roughly a third seen only once; the top ten take 0.25% to 0.3%. The sequencing input was cord blood. These receptor sequences come from a newborn girl in good health. Both conserved end residues are part of each CDR3. A D gene is named only where the DNA matches it firmly. Clone size is given for some rows only: seen once, a few or many times, or a class if the clone is expanded.

V gene: TRBV4-1
J gene: TRBJ2-7
D gene: -
clone size: -
CDR3 DNA: TGCGCCAGCAGCGGTGTGGCGGCAGGATCTTTCTACGAGCAGTACTTC
CDR3 protein: CASSGVAAGSFYEQYF

V gene: TRBV2
J gene: TRBJ1-2
D gene: TRBD1
clone size: -
CDR3 DNA: TGTGCCACCCCTAGGCGGGACAGATATGGCTACACCTTC
CDR3 protein: CATPRRDRYGYTF

V gene: TRBV21-1
J gene: TRBJ2-5
D gene: -
clone size: -
CDR3 DNA: TGTGCCAGCAGCAAAGAAGGGACAGAGCATCCTCAAGAGACCCAGTACTTC
CDR3 protein: CASSKEGTEHPQETQYF

V gene: TRBV7-9
J gene: TRBJ2-5
D gene: -
clone size: -
CDR3 DNA: TGTGCCAGCAGCGAAGGGATCCGGGAGACCCAGTACTTC
CDR3 protein: CASSEGIRETQYF

V gene: TRBV20-1
J gene: TRBJ2-1
D gene: TRBD2
clone size: -
CDR3 DNA: TGCAGTGCTCAAACCCGAGCGGGACCTTCCTACAATGAGCAGTTCTTC
CDR3 protein: CSAQTRAGPSYNEQFF

V gene: TRBV5-1
J gene: TRBJ2-1
D gene: TRBD2
clone size: -
CDR3 DNA: TGCGCCAGCAGCTTTAGCGGGGGGGCCAACGATGAGCAGTTCTTC
CDR3 protein: CASSFSGGANDEQFF

V gene: TRBV3-1
J gene: TRBJ1-5
D gene: TRBD1
clone size: few
CDR3 DNA: TGTGCCAGCAGCCCGATTTTCCCCCGACAGGGCAGCAATCAGCCCCAGCATTTT
CDR3 protein: CASSPIFPRQGSNQPQHF

V gene: TRBV20-1
J gene: TRBJ1-1
D gene: -
clone size: -
CDR3 DNA: TGCAGTGCTAGATCTCGAGGGGGGCTCTTCACTGAAGCTTTCTTT
CDR3 protein: CSARSRGGLFTEAFF

V gene: TRBV7-2
J gene: TRBJ1-2
D gene: TRBD1
clone size: few
CDR3 DNA: TGTGCCAGCAGCGGATGGACAGGTCGAGGCTACACCTTC
CDR3 protein: CASSGWTGRGYTF

V gene: TRBV12-3/TRBV12-4
J gene: TRBJ2-7
D gene: -
clone size: -
CDR3 DNA: TGTGCCAGCAGTTTAGGGGTTTCTGGGAACTCCTACGAGCAGTACTTC
CDR3 protein: CASSLGVSGNSYEQYF

V gene: TRBV7-8
J gene: TRBJ2-1
D gene: TRBD2
clone size: few
CDR3 DNA: TGTGCCAGCAACCATGCAGGGACTAGCGGAGGTGAGCAGTTCTTC
CDR3 protein: CASNHAGTSGGEQFF

V gene: TRBV9
J gene: TRBJ2-7
D gene: -
clone size: few
CDR3 DNA: TGTGCCAGCAGCCCAACCGGACCCAGGAGCTCCTACGAGCAGTACTTC
CDR3 protein: CASSPTGPRSSYEQYF

V gene: TRBV11-2
J gene: TRBJ2-7
D gene: TRBD2
clone size: few
CDR3 DNA: TGTGCCAGCAGCTTCTGGCGGGGGTCAACCTCCTACGAGCAGTACTTC
CDR3 protein: CASSFWRGSTSYEQYF

V gene: TRBV14
J gene: TRBJ2-1
D gene: -
clone size: -
CDR3 DNA: TGTGCCAGCAGCCAAGCACTAGTTTACGGCAATGAGCAGTTCTTC
CDR3 protein: CASSQALVYGNEQFF

V gene: TRBV20-1
J gene: TRBJ2-3
D gene: TRBD2
clone size: -
CDR3 DNA: TGCAGTGCTAGGAACGGGGGGACTAGCACAGATACGCAGTATTTT
CDR3 protein: CSARNGGTSTDTQYF

V gene: TRBV19
J gene: TRBJ2-7
D gene: -
clone size: -
CDR3 DNA: TGTGCCAGTAGCCCCGCCGGGACAACTTTCTACGAGCAGTACTTC
CDR3 protein: CASSPAGTTFYEQYF

V gene: TRBV28
J gene: TRBJ2-7
D gene: -
clone size: many
CDR3 DNA: TGTGCCAGCAGTTTATCGGGGATGGGATACGAGCAGTACTTC
CDR3 protein: CASSLSGMGYEQYF

V gene: TRBV27
J gene: TRBJ2-3
D gene: -
clone size: few
CDR3 DNA: TGTGCCAGCAGTTTTAGGGGGTTTACTAGCACAGATACGCAGTATTTT
CDR3 protein: CASSFRGFTSTDTQYF